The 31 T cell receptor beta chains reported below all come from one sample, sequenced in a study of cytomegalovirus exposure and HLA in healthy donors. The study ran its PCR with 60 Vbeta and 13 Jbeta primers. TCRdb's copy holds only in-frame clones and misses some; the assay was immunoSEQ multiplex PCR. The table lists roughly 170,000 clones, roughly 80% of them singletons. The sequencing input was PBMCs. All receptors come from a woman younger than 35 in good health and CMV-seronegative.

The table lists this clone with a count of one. This CDR3 reads CASSLDTNQPQHF. The DNA for the CDR3 is TGTGCCAGCTCACTGGACACCAATCAGCCCCAGCATTTT. The V call is TRBV18, the J call TRBJ1-5, with a weak D call TRBD1 (5 bases). From germline, CDR1 is KGHSH and CDR2 LQKENI. The CDR3 spans 13 residues. V was trimmed by 4 bases and J by 3 bases, leaving 7 bases between them.

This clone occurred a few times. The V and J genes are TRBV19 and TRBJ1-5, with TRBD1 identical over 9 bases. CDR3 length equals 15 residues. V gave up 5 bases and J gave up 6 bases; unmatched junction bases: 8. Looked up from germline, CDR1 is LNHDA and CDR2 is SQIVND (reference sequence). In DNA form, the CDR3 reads TGTGCCAGTAGTTGGGACAGGGTTGCCGGTCAGCCCCAGCATTTT. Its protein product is CASSWDRVAGQPQHF. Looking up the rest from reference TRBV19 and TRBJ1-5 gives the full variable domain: DGGITQSPKYLFRKEGQNVTLSCEQNLNHDAMYWYRQDPGQGLRLIYYSQIVNDFQKGDIAEGYSVSREKKESFPLTVTSAQKNPTAFYLCASSWDRVAGQPQHFGDGTRLSIL.

In nucleotides, the CDR3 is TGTGCCAGCAGCCCCTCCTCCTACGAGCAGTACTTC. Translated: CASSPSSYEQYF. The chain joins TRBV7-2 to TRBJ2-7, with D unresolved. Germline CDR1 is SGHTA and CDR2 is FQGNSA. The V gene lost 5 bases and the J gene lost 0 bases, with 5 bases spanning the gap. The CDR3 sequence is 12 residues long. Full variable domain (rest looked up from reference TRBV7-2 and TRBJ2-7): GAGVSQSPSNKVTEKGKDVELRCDPISGHTALYWYRQSLGQGLEFLIYFQGNSAPDKSGLPSDRFSAERTGGSVSTLTIQRTQQEDSAVYLCASSPSSYEQYFGPGTRLTVT.

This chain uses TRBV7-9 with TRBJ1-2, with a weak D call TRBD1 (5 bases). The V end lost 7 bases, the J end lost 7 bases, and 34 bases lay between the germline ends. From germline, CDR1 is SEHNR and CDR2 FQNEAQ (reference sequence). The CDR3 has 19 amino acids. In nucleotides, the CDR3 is TGTGCCAGCATTGGGTTTGGACAAGGATATATCCCCCACACGTTTGGCTACACCTTC. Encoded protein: CASIGFGQGYIPHTFGYTF.

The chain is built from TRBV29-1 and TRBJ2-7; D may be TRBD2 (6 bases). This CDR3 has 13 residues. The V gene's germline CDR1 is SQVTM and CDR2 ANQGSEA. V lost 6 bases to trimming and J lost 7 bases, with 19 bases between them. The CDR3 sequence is CSVGRRGAGEQYF. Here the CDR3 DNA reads TGCAGCGTAGGACGTCGCGGGGCGGGAGAGCAGTACTTC.

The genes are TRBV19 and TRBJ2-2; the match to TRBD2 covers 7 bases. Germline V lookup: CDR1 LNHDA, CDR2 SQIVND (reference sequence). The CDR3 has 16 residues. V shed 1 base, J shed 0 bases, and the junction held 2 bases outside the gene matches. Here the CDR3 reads CASSIAGGTNTGELFF. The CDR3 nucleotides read TGTGCCAGTAGTATAGCGGGAGGAACGAACACCGGGGAGCTGTTTTTT.

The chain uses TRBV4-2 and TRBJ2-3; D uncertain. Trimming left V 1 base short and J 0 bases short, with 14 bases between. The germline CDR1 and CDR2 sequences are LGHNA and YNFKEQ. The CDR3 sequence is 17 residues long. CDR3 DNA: TGTGCCAGCAGCCAAGGAACGAGCGCACATAGCACAGATACGCAGTATTTT. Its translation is CASSQGTSAHSTDTQYF.

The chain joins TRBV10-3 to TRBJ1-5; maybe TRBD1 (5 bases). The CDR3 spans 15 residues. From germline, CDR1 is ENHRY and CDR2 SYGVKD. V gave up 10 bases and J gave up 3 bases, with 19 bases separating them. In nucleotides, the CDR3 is TGTGCCACCAAGGGGATTCAGGAGTCCAATCAGCCCCAGCATTTT. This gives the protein CATKGIQESNQPQHF.

CDR3 loop: CASSISVELSDTQYF. The CDR3 DNA reads as TGTGCCAGTAGTATTTCGGTGGAGCTGTCAGATACGCAGTATTTT. V and J are TRBV19 and TRBJ2-3; D uncertain. V lost 3 bases, J lost 4 bases, and 14 bases lay in between. The CDR3 has 15 residues. Germline V CDR1 and CDR2: LNHDA, SQIVND (reference sequence).

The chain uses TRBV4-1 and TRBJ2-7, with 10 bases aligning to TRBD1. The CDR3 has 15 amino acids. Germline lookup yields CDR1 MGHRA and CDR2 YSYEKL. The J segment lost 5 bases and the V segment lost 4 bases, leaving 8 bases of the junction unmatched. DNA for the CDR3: TGCGCCAGCAGCCTTTCGGGACAGGGGCCCAACGAGCAGTACTTC. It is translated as CASSLSGQGPNEQYF.

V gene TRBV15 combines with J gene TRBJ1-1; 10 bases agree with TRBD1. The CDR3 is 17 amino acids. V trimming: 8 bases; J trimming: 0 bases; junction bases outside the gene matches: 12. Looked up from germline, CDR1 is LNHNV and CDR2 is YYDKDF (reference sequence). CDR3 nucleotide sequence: TGTGCCACCCGCGACGGTATAGACAGGGGGCTGAACACTGAAGCTTTCTTT. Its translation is CATRDGIDRGLNTEAFF.

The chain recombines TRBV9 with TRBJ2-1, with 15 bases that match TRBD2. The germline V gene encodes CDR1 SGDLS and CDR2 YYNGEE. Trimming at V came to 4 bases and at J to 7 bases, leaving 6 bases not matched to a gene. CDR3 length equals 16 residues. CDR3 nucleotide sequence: TGTGCCAGCAGCTCCGGACTAGCGGGAGGGCGTAATGAGCAGTTCTTC. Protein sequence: CASSSGLAGGRNEQFF.

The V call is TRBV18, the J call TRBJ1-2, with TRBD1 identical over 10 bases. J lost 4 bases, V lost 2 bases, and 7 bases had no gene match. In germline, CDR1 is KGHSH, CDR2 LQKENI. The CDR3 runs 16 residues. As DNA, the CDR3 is TGTGCCAGCTCACCAGGGGGACAGGGGAGGATCTATGGCTACACCTTC. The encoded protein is CASSPGGQGRIYGYTF.

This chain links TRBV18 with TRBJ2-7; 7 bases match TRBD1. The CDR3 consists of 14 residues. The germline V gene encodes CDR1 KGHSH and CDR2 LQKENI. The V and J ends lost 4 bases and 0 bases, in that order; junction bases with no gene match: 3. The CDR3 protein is CASSQGQSSYEQYF. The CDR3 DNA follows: TGTGCCAGCTCACAGGGACAGAGCTCCTACGAGCAGTACTTC.

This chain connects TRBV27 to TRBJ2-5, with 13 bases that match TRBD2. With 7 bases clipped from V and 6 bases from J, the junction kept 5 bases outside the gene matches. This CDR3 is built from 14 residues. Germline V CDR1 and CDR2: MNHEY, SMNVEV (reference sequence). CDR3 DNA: TGTGCCAGCAAAGGGACTAGCGGGGTAAAGACCCAGTACTTC. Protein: CASKGTSGVKTQYF.

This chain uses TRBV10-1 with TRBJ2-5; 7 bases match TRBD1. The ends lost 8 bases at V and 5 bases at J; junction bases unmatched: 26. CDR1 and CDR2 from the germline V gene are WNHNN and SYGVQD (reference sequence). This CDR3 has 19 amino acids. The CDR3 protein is CASSPPEGIDRVVKETQYF. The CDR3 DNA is TGCGCCAGCTCCCCCCCCGAGGGCATTGACAGGGTGGTTAAGGAGACCCAGTACTTC.

CDR3 protein: CASSLRAGASNEQFF. The CDR3 DNA sequence: TGCGCCAGCAGCTTGAGGGCGGGAGCATCCAATGAGCAGTTCTTC. The V gene is TRBV5-1, the J gene TRBJ2-1, with 7 nucleotides matching TRBD2. After removal of 1 base from V and 6 bases from J, the junction contained 7 bases not matched to a gene. From germline, CDR1 is SGHRS and CDR2 YFSETQ. The CDR3 covers 15 residues.

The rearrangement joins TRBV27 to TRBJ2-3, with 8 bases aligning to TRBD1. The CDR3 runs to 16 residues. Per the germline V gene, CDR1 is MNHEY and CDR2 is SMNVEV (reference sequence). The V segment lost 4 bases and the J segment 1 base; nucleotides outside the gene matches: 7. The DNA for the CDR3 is TGTGCCAGCAGTTCGACCAGGGGGCCGGGCACAGATACGCAGTATTTT. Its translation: CASSSTRGPGTDTQYF.

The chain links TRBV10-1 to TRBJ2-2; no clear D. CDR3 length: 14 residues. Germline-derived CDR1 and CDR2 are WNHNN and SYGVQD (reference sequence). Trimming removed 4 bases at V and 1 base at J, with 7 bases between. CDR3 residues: CASSVLRNTGELFF. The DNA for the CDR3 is TGCGCCAGCAGTGTTCTGCGGAACACCGGGGAGCTGTTTTTT.

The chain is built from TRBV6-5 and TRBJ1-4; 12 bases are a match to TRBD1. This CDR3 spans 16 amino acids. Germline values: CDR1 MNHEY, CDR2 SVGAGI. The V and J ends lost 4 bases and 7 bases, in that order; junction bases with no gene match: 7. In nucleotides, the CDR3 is TGTGCCAGCAGTTCGCCAGGGACAGGGGGCTTTGAAAAACTGTTTTTT. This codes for CASSSPGTGGFEKLFF.

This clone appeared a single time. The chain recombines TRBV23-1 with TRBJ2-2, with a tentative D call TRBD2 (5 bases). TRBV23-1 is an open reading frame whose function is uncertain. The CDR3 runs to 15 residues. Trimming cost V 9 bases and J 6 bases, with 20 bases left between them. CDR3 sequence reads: CARGTSSIVPGELFF. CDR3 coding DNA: TGCGCCAGGGGCACTTCTAGCATAGTCCCCGGGGAGCTGTTTTTT.

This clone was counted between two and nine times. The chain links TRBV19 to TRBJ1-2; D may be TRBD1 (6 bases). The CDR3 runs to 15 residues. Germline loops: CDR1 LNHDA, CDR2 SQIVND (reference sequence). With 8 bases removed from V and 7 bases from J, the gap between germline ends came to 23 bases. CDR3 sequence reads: CASRSPDRSVGGYTF. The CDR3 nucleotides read TGTGCCAGTCGAAGCCCCGACAGGTCCGTAGGTGGCTACACCTTC.

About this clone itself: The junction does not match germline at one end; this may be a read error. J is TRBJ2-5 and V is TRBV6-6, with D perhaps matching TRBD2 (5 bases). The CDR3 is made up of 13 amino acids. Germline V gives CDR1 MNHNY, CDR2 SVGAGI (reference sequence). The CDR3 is CASAQRTQGTQYF. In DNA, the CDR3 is TGTGCCAGCGCCCAGCGGACTCAAGGGACCCAGTACTTC.

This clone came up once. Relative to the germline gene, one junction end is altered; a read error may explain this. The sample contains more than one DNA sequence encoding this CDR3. This CDR3 is CASSNGRENTGELFF. The CDR3 DNA reads TGTGCTAGTAGTAATGGTCGGGAGAACACCGGGGAGCTGTTTTTT. The chain couples TRBV19 to TRBJ2-2; D might be TRBD2 (5 bases). The CDR3 spans 15 residues. Germline values: CDR1 LNHDA, CDR2 SQIVND (reference sequence).

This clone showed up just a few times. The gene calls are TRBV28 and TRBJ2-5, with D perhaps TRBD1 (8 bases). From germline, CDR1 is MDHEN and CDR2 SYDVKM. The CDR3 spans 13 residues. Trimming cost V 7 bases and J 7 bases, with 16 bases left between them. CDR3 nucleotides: TGTGCCAGCACCATCAACAGGGGGGGGACCCAGTACTTC. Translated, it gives CASTINRGGTQYF.

The chain's CDR3 is CASSQVRVGGRASEQYF. Here the CDR3 DNA reads TGCGCCAGCAGCCAAGTCAGGGTCGGCGGGAGGGCTAGCGAGCAGTACTTC. This sequence joins TRBV4-1 and TRBJ2-7; TRBD2 matches at 9 bases. CDR1 is MGHRA, CDR2 YSYEKL, per germline. J was trimmed by 6 bases and V by 1 base; bases with no gene match: 13. This CDR3 region has 17 residues.

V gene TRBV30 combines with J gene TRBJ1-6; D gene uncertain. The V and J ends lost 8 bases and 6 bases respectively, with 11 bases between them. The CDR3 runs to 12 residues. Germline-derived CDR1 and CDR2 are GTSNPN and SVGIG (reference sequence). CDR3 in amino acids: CAGGRINSPLHF. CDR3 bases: TGTGCCGGAGGACGGATTAATTCACCCCTCCACTTT. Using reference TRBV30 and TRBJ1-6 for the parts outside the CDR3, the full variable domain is SQTIHQWPATLVQPVGSPLSLECTVEGTSNPNLYWYRQAAGRGLQLLFYSVGIGQISSEVPQNLSASRPQDRQFILSSKKLLLSDSGFYLCAGGRINSPLHFGNGTRLTVT.

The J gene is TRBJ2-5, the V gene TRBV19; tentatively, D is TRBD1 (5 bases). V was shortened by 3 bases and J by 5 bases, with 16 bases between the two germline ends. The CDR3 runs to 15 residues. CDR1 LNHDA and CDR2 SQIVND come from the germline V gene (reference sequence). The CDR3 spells CASSIMIGVGETQYF. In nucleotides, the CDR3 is TGTGCCAGTAGTATTATGATAGGGGTCGGGGAGACCCAGTACTTC.

CDR3 coding DNA: TGCGCCAGCAGTGTGGGGTCTAGCGACGCGTTCTTC. Its translation is CASSVGSSDAFF. J is TRBJ2-1 and V is TRBV10-2; possibly TRBD2 for D (6 bases). The CDR3 is 12 amino acids. The ends were cut back, 4 bases at V and 15 bases at J, with 16 bases in the middle. Germline CDR1 reads WSHSY; CDR2 reads SAAADI.

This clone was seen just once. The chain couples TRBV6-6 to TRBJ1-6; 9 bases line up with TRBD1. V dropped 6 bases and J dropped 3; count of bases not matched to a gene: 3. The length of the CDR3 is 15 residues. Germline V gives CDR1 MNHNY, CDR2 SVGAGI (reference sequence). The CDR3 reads CASRPGQGYNSPLHF. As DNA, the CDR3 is TGTGCCAGCAGACCGGGACAGGGCTATAATTCACCCCTCCACTTT.

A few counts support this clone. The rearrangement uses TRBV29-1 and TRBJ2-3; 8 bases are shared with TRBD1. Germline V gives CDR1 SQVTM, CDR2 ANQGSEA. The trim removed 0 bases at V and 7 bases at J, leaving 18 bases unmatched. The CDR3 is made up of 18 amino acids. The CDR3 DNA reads TGCAGCGTTGAAGATCTCCCAGGGGGCGCTTTTGGAATAAATACGCAGTATTTT. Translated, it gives CSVEDLPGGAFGINTQYF.